The 23 T cell receptor beta chains below all came from one sample that was sequenced in a study of Ad26.COV2.S vaccination and SARS-CoV-2 variants. Described treatment: roughly 18 received Ad26.COV2.S at low or high dose, single or two shots; roughly 5 received placebo; per-sample allocation not given. Sampling took place 63 days after the first vaccine or placebo injection. Profiled with immunoSEQ multiplex PCR; TCRdb holds only in-frame clones, not every one. The sample includes a few hundred thousand clones, around four fifths seen only once; the top ten take almost 7.5%. The sequenced sample was peripheral blood, obtained in a trial of Ad26.COV2.S vaccine versus placebo. Receptors originate from a person aged 18-65 years who received the Ad26.COV2.S COVID-19 vaccine or a placebo.

The V gene is TRBV9, the J gene TRBJ1-6, with a tentative D call TRBD1 (5 bases). The germline V gene encodes CDR1 SGDLS and CDR2 YYNGEE. The CDR3 has 14 amino acids. V gave up 3 bases and J gave up 7 bases, with 11 bases separating them. CDR3 in DNA: TGTGCCAGCAGCGATCAGGGAAGGAATTCACCCCTCCACTTT. Protein product: CASSDQGRNSPLHF.

This chain uses TRBV30 with TRBJ1-1; no clear D. The V and J ends lost 4 bases and 4 bases respectively, with 13 bases between them. CDR3 length: 13 amino acids. CDR1 is GTSNPN and CDR2 is SVGIG in the germline V gene (reference sequence). The CDR3 DNA is TGTGCCTGGACCACCTGGGCGAGCACTGAAGCTTTCTTT. It is translated as CAWTTWASTEAFF. The full variable domain, rest sourced from reference TRBV30 and TRBJ1-1, is SQTIHQWPATLVQPVGSPLSLECTVEGTSNPNLYWYRQAAGRGLQLLFYSVGIGQISSEVPQNLSASRPQDRQFILSSKKLLLSDSGFYLCAWTTWASTEAFFGQGTRLTVV.

The chain carries TRBV10-3 and TRBJ2-2, with D possibly TRBD2 on 5 matching bases. Trimming removed 6 bases from V and 5 bases from J, with 13 bases in between. Per the germline V gene, CDR1 is ENHRY and CDR2 is SYGVKD. The length of the CDR3 is 14 residues. CDR3 protein: CAISGDGETGELFF. CDR3 nucleotides: TGTGCCATCAGCGGTGATGGGGAGACCGGGGAGCTGTTTTTT.

This clone was recorded once. The chain couples TRBV18 to TRBJ1-2; D uncertain. The CDR3 contains 14 residues. Trimming took off 6 bases at V and 6 bases at J, with 17 bases between the two ends. The V gene's germline CDR1 is KGHSH and CDR2 LQKENI. The CDR3 sequence: CASSDSGLSHGYTF. The CDR3 DNA sequence: TGTGCCAGCTCCGATTCTGGGCTTTCCCATGGCTACACCTTC. Drawing the rest from reference TRBV18 and TRBJ1-2, the complete variable domain is NAGVMQNPRHLVRRRGQEARLRCSPMKGHSHVYWYRQLPEEGLKFMVYLQKENIIDESGMPKERFSAEFPKEGPSILRIQQVVRGDSAAYFCASSDSGLSHGYTFGSGTRLTVV.

This chain links TRBV27 with TRBJ1-4; D call uncertain. The germline V and J ends were trimmed by 5 bases and 5 bases, with 9 bases remaining between them. This CDR3 is built from 13 residues. CDR1 MNHEY and CDR2 SMNVEV come from the germline V gene (reference sequence). Here the CDR3 DNA reads TGTGCCAGCAGTCGCAGAACAAATGAAAAACTGTTTTTT. Its protein is CASSRRTNEKLFF.

The chain has TRBV4-1 and TRBJ1-4; 10 bases match TRBD1. The CDR3 extends over 16 amino acids. Germline values: CDR1 MGHRA, CDR2 YSYEKL. J lost 6 bases, V lost 1 base, and 5 bases had no gene match. In nucleotides, the CDR3 is TGCGCCAGCAGCCAAGTACCGGGACAGGGGTATGAAAAACTGTTTTTT. It is translated as CASSQVPGQGYEKLFF.

This rearrangement joins TRBV10-3 to TRBJ1-6; TRBD1 agrees at 7 bases. Looked up from germline, CDR1 is ENHRY and CDR2 is SYGVKD. Losses at the gene ends were 6 bases for V and 9 bases for J; bases not matched to a gene: 8. The CDR3 loop spans 14 amino acids. The CDR3 region has the DNA TGTGCCATCAGACCGACAGGGAAGAGTTCACCCCTCCACTTT. It yields the protein CAIRPTGKSSPLHF.

This clone was found once. This chain uses TRBV5-6 with TRBJ2-7; 7 nucleotides line up with TRBD1. Unmatched junction bases numbered 3, after V lost 3 bases and J lost 0 bases. Germline assignment: CDR1 SGHDT and CDR2 YYEEEE. This CDR3 has 14 residues. CDR3 protein: CASSSTGSSYEQYF. In DNA form, the CDR3 reads TGTGCCAGCAGCTCGACAGGGAGCTCCTACGAGCAGTACTTC.

The V call is TRBV5-6, the J call TRBJ1-2; D is unclear. V shed 4 bases and J shed 1 base, with 8 bases lying between them. This CDR3 contains 13 residues. Per the germline V gene, CDR1 is SGHDT and CDR2 is YYEEEE. The CDR3 protein is CASSQEVNYGYTF. Written as DNA, the CDR3 is TGTGCCAGCAGCCAAGAAGTTAACTATGGCTACACCTTC.

The rearrangement uses TRBV4-2 and TRBJ2-2; a possible D gene is TRBD2 (5 bases). V was trimmed by 0 bases and J by 5 bases, leaving 13 bases between them. Germline-derived CDR1 and CDR2 are LGHNA and YNFKEQ. The CDR3 is 16 amino acids. The CDR3 loop reads CASSQDIHPGTGELFF. CDR3 bases: TGTGCCAGCAGCCAAGATATCCACCCGGGGACCGGGGAGCTGTTTTTT.

This chain links TRBV5-4 with TRBJ1-1; 7 bases match TRBD1. Trimming removed 0 bases from V and 5 bases from J; junction bases left unmatched: 4. CDR3 size: 14 residues. Germline loops: CDR1 SGHNT, CDR2 YYREEE (reference sequence). The CDR3 DNA reads as TGTGCCAGCAGCTTGGGAGGGGGCGCGACTGAAGCTTTCTTT. This gives the protein CASSLGGGATEAFF.

The chain couples TRBV24-1 to TRBJ2-1, with D uncertain. This CDR3 region has 14 residues. Germline assignment: CDR1 KGHDR and CDR2 SFDVKD. The germline V and J ends were trimmed by 5 bases and 0 bases, with 7 bases remaining between them. CDR3 sequence: CATSVRSSYNEQFF. DNA of the CDR3: TGTGCCACCAGTGTCCGGAGCTCCTACAATGAGCAGTTCTTC.

This clone was picked up many times. V gene TRBV4-1 combines with J gene TRBJ1-2; 7 bases are shared with TRBD1. The germline CDR1 and CDR2 sequences are MGHRA and YSYEKL. V shed 6 bases, J shed 6 bases, and the junction held 10 bases outside the gene matches. CDR3 length equals 14 residues. The CDR3 nucleotides read TGCGCCAGCAGTCTCCGAGGGGGCAAGAATGGCTACACCTTC. Translation gives CASSLRGGKNGYTF.

This sequence joins TRBV19 and TRBJ1-2; tentatively, D is TRBD1 (6 bases). The CDR3 contains 14 residues. CDR1 is LNHDA and CDR2 is SQIVND in the germline V gene (reference sequence). V was cut by 5 bases and J by 5 bases, with 15 bases left in between. CDR3: CASSSTGLRYGYTF. DNA of the CDR3: TGTGCCAGTAGTTCAACAGGGCTGAGGTATGGCTACACCTTC.

This clone was counted a single time. Other DNA sequences within the sample encode an identical CDR3. This rearrangement joins TRBV13 to TRBJ2-2; D is undetermined. The germline CDR1 and CDR2 sequences are PRHDT and FYEKMQ (reference sequence). V lost 1 base, J lost 4 bases, and 1 base lay in between. This CDR3 region has 12 residues. In DNA, the CDR3 is TGTGCCAGCAGCTTAGCCACCGGGGAGCTGTTTTTT. Translating gives CASSLATGELFF.

The chain links TRBV27 to TRBJ1-4; the D gene is possibly TRBD1 (5 bases). Germline V gene data show CDR1 as MNHEY and CDR2 as SMNVEV (reference sequence). This CDR3 region has 14 residues. V lost 2 bases and J lost 7, with 11 bases in between. The CDR3 spells CASSLRGGREKLFF. The CDR3 nucleotides read TGTGCCAGCAGTTTAAGGGGTGGGCGTGAAAAACTGTTTTTT.

This chain connects TRBV29-1 to TRBJ2-5; D may be TRBD1 or TRBD2 (6 bases each). Germline-derived CDR1 and CDR2 are SQVTM and ANQGSEA. Trimming cost V 7 bases and J 1 base, with 10 bases left between them. This CDR3 is 12 amino acids long. Here the CDR3 DNA reads TGCAGCGCCGGAGGGGGCCAAGAGACCCAGTACTTC. This encodes CSAGGGQETQYF.

The chain has TRBV18 and TRBJ1-3; D is unresolved. CDR1 and CDR2 from the germline V gene are KGHSH and LQKENI. Trimming pared 3 bases from V and 2 bases from J, leaving 14 bases between. The CDR3 runs 16 residues. CDR3 DNA: TGTGCCAGCTCACCGCTTGATACAAGAACTGGAAACACCATATATTTT. Translated: CASSPLDTRTGNTIYF.

CDR3 coding DNA: TGTGCCAGCAGTTACCGTCGACAGCTAAACATTCAGTACTTC. Translated: CASSYRRQLNIQYF. V and J are TRBV6-5 and TRBJ2-4; possibly TRBD1 for D (5 bases). This CDR3 spans 14 amino acids. Germline V gives CDR1 MNHEY, CDR2 SVGAGI. Trimming removed 2 bases from V and 6 bases from J, with 11 bases in between.

The chain links TRBV7-2 to TRBJ1-5; D might be TRBD1 (6 bases). CDR1 is SGHTA and CDR2 is FQGNSA in the germline V gene. The CDR3 contains 15 residues. The germline V and J ends were trimmed by 4 bases and 4 bases, with 14 bases remaining between them. The CDR3 coding sequence is TGTGCCAGCAGCTGGTCAGGGGAGTCGAATCAGCCCCAGCATTTT. Its protein product is CASSWSGESNQPQHF.

Here the CDR3 DNA reads TGTGCCAGCAGTTTTGTCGGGGCTGGGGCCAACGTCCTGACTTTC. Translated, it gives CASSFVGAGANVLTF. The rearrangement links TRBV27 to TRBJ2-6, with D possibly being TRBD2 (5 bases). Germline CDR1 and CDR2: MNHEY and SMNVEV (reference sequence). With 3 bases removed from V and 2 bases from J, the gap between germline ends came to 8 bases. The CDR3 has 15 residues.

Here the CDR3 reads CASSIDRTGSGFADTQYF. The DNA for the CDR3 is TGTGCCAGTAGTATAGACCGTACAGGGAGTGGGTTCGCAGATACGCAGTATTTT. The V call is TRBV19, the J call TRBJ2-3, with D possibly matching TRBD1 (6 bases). The germline V gene has CDR1 LNHDA and CDR2 SQIVND (reference sequence). The CDR3 loop spans 18 amino acids. V lost 0 bases, J lost 4 bases, and 20 bases lay in between.

This chain uses TRBV10-1 with TRBJ2-2, with TRBD2 matching over 8 bases. Per germline, CDR1 WNHNN and CDR2 SYGVQD (reference sequence). The CDR3 contains 14 residues. The ends lost 9 bases at V and 3 bases at J; junction bases unmatched: 6. CDR3 loop: CASRSGSHTGELFF. The CDR3 DNA follows: TGCGCCAGTCGAAGCGGGAGTCACACCGGGGAGCTGTTTTTT.